These 22 T cell receptor beta chains came from one sample sequenced in a study of tissue T cells after allogeneic stem cell transplantation. TCRdb's copy holds only in-frame clones and misses some; the assay was immunoSEQ multiplex PCR. Of thousands of clones listed, about 30% were seen once; the top ten hold 3.5% to 4.5%. Noted time point: mouse harvest day 14 after allogeneic transplant. Tail vein injection delivered 10^7 T-cell-depleted bone marrow cells and 10^6 splenic CD5+ T cells. Sequencing used skin. The origin of the receptors is a female BALB/c mouse given C57BL/6 T cells with graft-versus-host disease after an allogeneic hematopoietic cell transplant.

In regard to this clone: The listed genes are named as in mouse. From the germline J gene comes the end of the CDR3, since the read stops 1 residue before it. The chain combines TRBV26 with TRBJ2-1, with 7 bases matching TRBD1. The length of the CDR3 is 14 residues. Germline V gene lookup returns CDR1 KGHPV and CDR2 FQNQEV (reference sequence). V dropped 3 bases and J dropped 7; count of bases not matched to a gene: 6. The CDR3 sequence: CASSLETGWAEQFF. The covered CDR3 bases are TGTGCCAGCAGTCTTGAGACAGGGTGGGCTGAGCAGTTC.

With respect to this clone: Mouse gene names and germline throughout. The read terminates 1 residue ahead of where the CDR3 ends, so the germline J gene completes it. The chain has TRBV26 and TRBJ1-2; D possibly corresponds to TRBD1 (6 bases). Germline CDR1 KGHPV, CDR2 FQNQEV (reference sequence). Trimming pared 4 bases from V and 4 bases from J, leaving 10 bases between. CDR3 length equals 13 residues. The CDR3 region is CASSPGTSSDYTF. The CDR3 DNA, read in part, is TGTGCCAGCAGTCCCGGGACATCCTCCGACTACACC.

Concerning this clone: Mouse gene names and germline throughout. The sequence runs out 1 residue before the end of the CDR3; the remainder is reconstructed from the germline J gene. Additional DNA sequences in this sample encode the identical CDR3. The rearrangement joins TRBV1 to TRBJ1-1; 7 positions match TRBD1. J was trimmed by 1 base and V by 3 bases; bases with no gene match: 2. The germline V gene encodes CDR1 NSQYPW and CDR2 LRSPGD (reference sequence). There are 14 residues in the CDR3. The CDR3 reads CTCSARDRNTEVFF. The DNA read from the CDR3 is TGCACCTGCAGTGCCCGGGACAGAAACACAGAAGTCTTC.

As regards this clone: Gene names are mouse gene names. The read stops 1 residue short of the end of the CDR3; the missing end is completed from the germline J gene. This rearrangement joins TRBV26 to TRBJ1-1, with 8 bases matching TRBD1. V lost 4 bases to trimming and J lost 11 bases; unmatched junction nucleotides: 3. Germline loops: CDR1 KGHPV, CDR2 FQNQEV (reference sequence). This CDR3 spans 11 amino acids. CDR3 region: CASSRQGRVFF. The covered CDR3 bases are TGTGCCAGCAGTCGACAGGGGAGGGTCTTC.

To note about this clone: The gene names here belong to mouse. The read gets to within 1 residue of the CDR3 end, and the germline J gene fills in the rest. V usage is TRBV23 and J usage is TRBJ1-6; the table's D call TRBD1 went unverified against the DNA. TRBJ1-6 is recorded as an ORF, its role being uncertain. CDR1 is KGHTA and CDR2 is FQNQQP in the germline V gene. This CDR3 comprises 18 residues. The sequenced CDR3 bases are TGCTCCAGCAGTTCCGGGACAGGGGTCGTTTCCTATAATTCGCCCCTCTAC. Protein sequence: CSSSSGTGVVSYNSPLY. The entire CDR3 protein is CSSSSGTGVVSYNSPLYF.

As concerns this clone: Gene names are the mouse ones. The read gets to within 1 residue of the CDR3 end, and the germline J gene fills in the rest. V is TRBV26 and J is TRBJ2-3; perhaps TRBD1 as D (7 bases). The CDR3 sequence is 14 residues long. Trimming cost V 5 bases and J 3 bases, with 12 bases left between them. The germline V gene has CDR1 KGHPV and CDR2 FQNQEV (reference sequence). CDR3 bases read: TGTGCCAGCAGTAAGGGGGCGAGGGCAGAAACGCTGTAT. This gives the protein CASSKGARAETLY. The whole CDR3 protein reads CASSKGARAETLYF. The whole variable domain, remainder taken from reference TRBV26 and TRBJ2-3, is NSKVIQTPRYLVKGQGQKAKMRCIPEKGHPVVFWYQQNKNNEFKFLINFQNQEVLQQIDMTEKRFSAECPSNSPCSLEIQSSEAGDSALYLCASSKGARAETLYFGSGTRLTVL.

Concerning this clone: The gene names given are mouse names. The missing CDR3 end, 1 residue past where the read stops, is filled in from the germline J gene. The V call is TRBV3, the J call TRBJ1-5; no clear D. The CDR3 consists of 12 residues. V was pared by 2 bases and J by 7 bases, with 6 bases between. Germline V gene data show CDR1 as SNHLY and CDR2 as FYNGKV (reference sequence). This chain's CDR3 is CASSLMGQAPLF. CDR3 DNA (partial): TGTGCCAGCAGCTTAATGGGGCAGGCTCCGCTT.

A word on this clone: Genes and germline come from the mouse. CDR3 sequence reads: CASSLQSSQNTLYF. Incomplete CDR3 DNA: TGTGCCAGCAGTCTGCAGTCTAGTCAAAACACCTTGTAC. The chain links TRBV26 to TRBJ2-4; no clear D. The read ends 1 residue shy of where the CDR3 ends; the end is completed using the germline J gene. The CDR3 contains 14 residues. The V end lost 2 bases, the J end lost 0 bases, and 6 bases lay between the germline ends. Per germline, CDR1 KGHPV and CDR2 FQNQEV (reference sequence). The entire variable domain, with the rest obtained from reference TRBV26 and TRBJ2-4, is as follows: NSKVIQTPRYLVKGQGQKAKMRCIPEKGHPVVFWYQQNKNNEFKFLINFQNQEVLQQIDMTEKRFSAECPSNSPCSLEIQSSEAGDSALYLCASSLQSSQNTLYFGAGTRLSVL.

Of note for this clone: The listed genes are named as in mouse. The read ends 1 residue shy of where the CDR3 ends; the end is completed using the germline J gene. V gene TRBV3 combines with J gene TRBJ2-5; 10 bases are a match to TRBD2. In germline, CDR1 is SNHLY, CDR2 FYNGKV (reference sequence). The CDR3 runs to 13 residues. The J segment lost 4 bases and the V segment lost 8 bases, leaving 3 bases of the junction unmatched. The CDR3 bases that were read are TGTGCCAGCGCCGGGACTGGGGAAGACACCCAGTAC. It yields the protein CASAGTGEDTQY. In full, the CDR3 reads CASAGTGEDTQYF.

To note about this clone: Gene names denote mouse genes. With the read ending 1 residue before the CDR3 end, the germline J gene is used to fill in that end. The V and J genes are TRBV5 and TRBJ1-1; 9 nucleotides line up with TRBD1. V dropped 3 bases and J dropped 6; count of bases not matched to a gene: 8. The CDR3 length is 15 residues. Germline assignment: CDR1 LGHNA and CDR2 YNLKQL (reference sequence). The CDR3 region is CASSHPTGGVPEVFF. Partial CDR3 DNA: TGTGCCAGCAGCCACCCCACAGGGGGCGTCCCAGAAGTCTTC.

With regard to this clone: The genes are named according to mouse. Read data end 1 residue before the CDR3 end; the end is taken from the germline J gene. The V gene is TRBV17, the J gene TRBJ2-2; either TRBD1 or TRBD2 may fit D (5 bases each). The V and J ends lost 0 bases and 3 bases respectively, with 14 bases between them. Germline lookup yields CDR1 MNHDT and CDR2 YYDKIL. This CDR3 comprises 17 residues. The CDR3 DNA, read in part, is TGTGCTAGCAGTAGAGATCCCTCGGGGGAGGACACCGGGCAGCTCTAC. It is translated as CASSRDPSGEDTGQLY. The entire CDR3 reads CASSRDPSGEDTGQLYF.

With regard to this clone: Germline and genes: mouse. The CDR3 end falls 1 residue outside the read, so it is completed with the germline J gene. This chain links TRBV13-1 with TRBJ2-2; possibly TRBD1 for D (6 bases). The CDR3 length is 15 residues. V shed 0 bases and J shed 3 bases, with 9 bases lying between them. Germline V lookup: CDR1 NSHNY, CDR2 SYGAGN. CDR3 DNA (partial): TGTGCCAGCAGTGATGTGGGACAATACACCGGGCAGCTCTAC. Its protein product is CASSDVGQYTGQLY. Given in full, the CDR3 is CASSDVGQYTGQLYF.

This clone was detected only a few times. Gene names refer to mouse genes. The CDR3 end falls 1 residue outside the read, so it is completed with the germline J gene. V usage is TRBV12-1 and J usage is TRBJ2-7; D possibly corresponds to TRBD2 (6 bases). Per germline, CDR1 SGHSN and CDR2 HYEKVE. Trimming took off 0 bases at V and 6 bases at J, with 8 bases between the two ends. This CDR3 comprises 12 residues. The CDR3 is CASSLVGVEQYF. The DNA read from the CDR3 is TGTGCCAGCTCTCTCGTGGGGGTTGAACAGTAC.

About this clone: Mouse names are used for the genes. CDR3 DNA (partial): TGTGCCAGCTCTCCGGGGGTTAACCAAGACACCCAGTAC. This sequence encodes CASSPGVNQDTQY. The entire CDR3 reads CASSPGVNQDTQYF. The chain uses TRBV12-2 and TRBJ2-5; the D gene could be TRBD1 or TRBD2 (5 bases each). The CDR3 end falls 1 residue outside the read, so it is completed with the germline J gene. Trimming took off 2 bases at V and 0 bases at J, with 8 bases between the two ends. The CDR3 consists of 14 residues. Per germline, CDR1 SGHLS and CDR2 HYDKME. The full variable domain, with the rest looked up from reference TRBV12-2 and TRBJ2-5, is NSGVVQSPRYIIKGKGERSILKCIPISGHLSVAWYQQTQGQELKFFIQHYDKMERDKGNLPSRFSVQQFDDYHSEMNMSALELEDSAVYFCASSPGVNQDTQYFGPGTRLLVL.

This clone was found a few times. Mouse gene names and germline throughout. The CDR3 end is not reached by the read, which stops 1 residue before it; the germline J gene fills it in. J is TRBJ2-4 and V is TRBV12-2, with 7 bases identical to TRBD2. The V gene end was trimmed by 0 bases and the J gene end by 8 bases; junction bases not matched to a gene: 4. CDR1 and CDR2 from the germline V gene are SGHLS and HYDKME. This CDR3 is built from 13 residues. The CDR3: CASSLEMGGTLYF. The sequenced part of the CDR3 DNA is TGTGCCAGCTCTCTCGAGATGGGGGGCACCTTGTAC.

This clone is medium-sized. The gene names here belong to mouse. Partial CDR3 DNA: TGTGCCAGCAGCAGACAGGGCTCAAACTCCGACTACACC. Translating it yields CASSRQGSNSDYT. The whole CDR3 sequence is CASSRQGSNSDYTF. This chain connects TRBV26 to TRBJ1-2, with TRBD1 identical over 7 bases. The read terminates 1 residue ahead of where the CDR3 ends, so the germline J gene completes it. The ends lost 6 bases at V and 0 bases at J; junction bases unmatched: 4. The CDR3 totals 14 residues. In germline, CDR1 is KGHPV, CDR2 FQNQEV (reference sequence).

This clone is categorized as medium-sized (0.01 to 0.1%). Mouse gene names apply. The read terminates 1 residue before the CDR3 end, so the remaining end is supplied by the germline J gene. The chain employs TRBV26 and TRBJ1-3, with 8 positions matching TRBD1. After removal of 4 bases from V and 1 base from J, the junction contained 0 bases not matched to a gene. Germline CDR1 and CDR2: KGHPV and FQNQEV (reference sequence). The CDR3 is made up of 14 amino acids. The part of the CDR3 DNA that was read is TGTGCCAGCAGTCGGACAGGGTCTGGAAATACGCTCTAT. Protein: CASSRTGSGNTLY. The whole CDR3 protein is CASSRTGSGNTLYF.

Regarding this clone: All gene names here are mouse names. From the germline J gene comes the end of the CDR3, since the read stops 1 residue before it. This chain connects TRBV19 to TRBJ2-5; 11 positions match TRBD2. This CDR3 contains 14 residues. J was trimmed by 2 bases and V by 5 bases; bases with no gene match: 1. Germline CDR1 and CDR2: FNHDT and SITEND (reference sequence). CDR3 in amino acids: CASRLGGRQDTQYF. Incomplete CDR3 DNA: TGTGCCAGCAGACTGGGGGGGCGCCAAGACACCCAGTAC.

With regard to this clone: Gene labels here are mouse ones. The missing CDR3 end, 1 residue past where the read stops, is filled in from the germline J gene. The chain couples TRBV24 to TRBJ1-2; D is unresolved. Trimming left V 5 bases short and J 0 bases short, with 1 base between. This CDR3 comprises 11 residues. Looked up from germline, CDR1 is KGHTA and CDR2 is FRNEEI. Partial CDR3 DNA: TGTGCCAGCAGTACAAACTCCGACTACACC. Its translation is CASSTNSDYT. The CDR3, in full, reads CASSTNSDYTF.

Concerning this clone itself: The gene names given are mouse names. The read terminates 1 residue ahead of where the CDR3 ends, so the germline J gene completes it. The J gene is TRBJ2-4, the V gene TRBV12-2; D is unresolved. Germline V gene lookup returns CDR1 SGHLS and CDR2 HYDKME. Trimming cost V 0 bases and J 1 base, with 7 bases left between them. CDR3 length equals 14 residues. CDR3 sequence reads: CASSLGWGQNTLYF. Incomplete CDR3 DNA: TGTGCCAGCTCTCTCGGGTGGGGTCAAAACACCTTGTAC.

This clone turned up a few times. Gene and germline names: mouse. The read gets to within 1 residue of the CDR3 end, and the germline J gene fills in the rest. J is TRBJ2-1 and V is TRBV26; 13 bases fit TRBD2. The CDR3 sequence is 14 residues long. Germline V lookup: CDR1 KGHPV, CDR2 FQNQEV (reference sequence). V was clipped by 6 bases and J by 6 bases; unmatched bases: 2. CDR3 DNA (partial): TGTGCCAGCAGAGGACTGGGGGGGCTTGCTGAGCAGTTC. This codes for CASRGLGGLAEQF. The CDR3 in its entirety is CASRGLGGLAEQFF.

On this clone: Any gene name here is a mouse gene name. The read falls 1 residue short of the CDR3 end, and the missing part is taken from the germline J gene. The chain carries TRBV5 and TRBJ2-7; 10 nucleotides align to TRBD2. Trimming at V came to 0 bases and at J to 7 bases, leaving 6 bases not matched to a gene. CDR1 is LGHNA, CDR2 YNLKQL, per germline (reference sequence). The CDR3 contains 15 residues. The CDR3 loop is CASSQDWGGAREQYF. CDR3 bases read: TGTGCCAGCAGCCAAGACTGGGGGGGCGCGAGAGAACAGTAC.